This T cell receptor (beta chain) was sequenced during a study of OX40 agonist ivuxolimab in advanced cancers. V lost 4 bases, J lost 5 bases, and 12 bases lay in between. This CDR3 region has 13 residues. CDR1 is SGHNT and CDR2 is YYREEE in the germline V gene (reference sequence). Sequencing was performed with immunoSEQ multiplex PCR; in TCRdb, only in-frame clones are kept and a portion is missing. The table has some 74,000 clones, 75% to 95% seen once. The sample here was CD4+ or CD8+ T cells sorted from blood, taken in a trial of the OX40 agonist ivuxolimab. The sequence was collected from an adult with an advanced solid tumor such as melanoma, head and neck, liver or kidney cancer. V gene TRBV5-4 combines with J gene TRBJ1-2; D is uncertain. The CDR3 is CASSDRDFYGYTF. CDR3 nucleotides: TGTGCCAGCAGCGATAGGGATTTTTATGGCTACACCTTC.